The clone carrying this TCR beta chain has a single count. The antigen remains unidentified. The data derive from a study of vaccination effects on CD4 cells after COVID-19. This CDR3 is 15 amino acids long. Germline V gives CDR1 SGHRS, CDR2 YFSETQ. V gave up 4 bases and J gave up 3 bases; unmatched junction bases: 6. Expansion with viral peptide pools was applied to antigen-specific CD4+ T cells by the ViraFEST assay prior to sequencing. Once cultured for about 9 days, the cells underwent separation to obtain CD4+ T cells. Two doses of BNT162b2 or mRNA-1273 vaccine were administered to participants. The assay was immunoSEQ multiplex PCR, and TCRdb's table has in-frame clones only and misses some. The sample consists of 20,000 to 25,000 clones, around 77% of them appearing once.

The TCR was taken from a human donor who received a COVID-19 vaccine. The chain is built from TRBV5-1 and TRBJ2-3, with TRBD1 matching over 9 bases. Source: CD4+ T cells from PBMCs cultured with HCoV-229E spike peptides, taken after COVID-19 vaccination. The CDR3, as DNA: TGCGCCAGCAGCCCGTTACAGGGGGCAACAGATACGCAGTATTTT. Translated: CASSPLQGATDTQYF.